This TCR beta chain is drawn from a study of shared clonotypes between healthy human individuals. Whole-study context: CD4 naive cells filled three plates per donor, CD4 memory three, CD8 naive two and CD8 memory one. Regarding the study as a whole: Memory subsets generally showed smaller estimated richness than naive subsets did. When compared with the clonotypes that were shared by all four sorted-subset donors, the non-shared clonotypes turned out to have lower generation probabilities.

When replicate PCRs were run on sorted subsets, they used 150 to 200 ng DNA, some 30,000 T cell genomes. Repertoires were generated with immunoSEQ multiplex PCR, while TCRdb's copy carries only in-frame clones and drops some. This table holds approximately 740,000 clones, about 92% found once. CD45RO-negative, CCR7-selected cells formed the naive CD8 fraction, which excluded terminally differentiated effector memory CD45RA+ cells. On this clone: Antigen unknown.

V lost 0 bases and J lost 6, with 15 bases in between. This CDR3 spans 15 amino acids. Per the germline V gene, CDR1 is SGHKS and CDR2 is YYEKEE (reference sequence). Sequenced sample: naive CD8+ T cells sorted from blood. The V and J genes are TRBV5-5 and TRBJ1-1; weak D call: TRBD1 (6 bases). The sequence derives from a man aged 25-40 years in good health. The DNA for the CDR3 is TGTGCCAGCAGCTTGGACGCCAGGGGTGACGCTGAAGCTTTCTTT. Amino acid sequence: CASSLDARGDAEAFF.